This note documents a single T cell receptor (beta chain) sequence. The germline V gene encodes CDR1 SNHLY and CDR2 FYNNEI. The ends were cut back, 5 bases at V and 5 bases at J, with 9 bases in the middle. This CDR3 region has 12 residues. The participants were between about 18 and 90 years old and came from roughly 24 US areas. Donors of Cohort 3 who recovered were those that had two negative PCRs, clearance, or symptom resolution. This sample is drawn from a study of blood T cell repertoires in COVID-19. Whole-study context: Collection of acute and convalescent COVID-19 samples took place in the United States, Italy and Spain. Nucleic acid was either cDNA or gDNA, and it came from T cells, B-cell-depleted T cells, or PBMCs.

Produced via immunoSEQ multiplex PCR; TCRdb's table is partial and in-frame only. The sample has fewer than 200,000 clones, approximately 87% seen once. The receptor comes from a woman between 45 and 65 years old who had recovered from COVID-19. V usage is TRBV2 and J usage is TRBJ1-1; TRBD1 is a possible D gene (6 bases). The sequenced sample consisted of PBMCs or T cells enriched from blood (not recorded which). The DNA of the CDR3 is TGTGCCAGCAGTTCCGGGACAACTGAAGCTTTCTTT. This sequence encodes CASSSGTTEAFF.